This entry lists 11 T cell receptor beta chains sequenced from one sample in a study of blood T cell repertoires in COVID-19. Profiling relied on immunoSEQ multiplex PCR, and the TCRdb table lists in-frame clones only, not all of them. The sample includes 90,000 to 95,000 clones, 88% of them seen just once. Sample: peripheral blood. Receptors originate from a woman in her seventies with acute or convalescent COVID-19.

The chain recombines TRBV19 with TRBJ1-5; 8 bases are shared with TRBD1. CDR3 length: 13 amino acids. Per germline, CDR1 LNHDA and CDR2 SQIVND (reference sequence). V was clipped by 5 bases and J by 7 bases; unmatched bases: 4. This CDR3 reads CASSQGARQPQHF. CDR3 DNA sequence: TGTGCCAGTAGTCAGGGGGCGCGGCAGCCCCAGCATTTT.

This chain uses TRBV2 with TRBJ2-6, with 7 bases that match TRBD2. The V and J ends lost 2 bases and 0 bases, in that order; junction bases with no gene match: 4. The germline V gene has CDR1 SNHLY and CDR2 FYNNEI. The CDR3 totals 17 residues. CDR3 amino acids: CASSESPGGSGANVLTF. In DNA form, the CDR3 reads TGTGCCAGCAGTGAAAGTCCGGGGGGCTCTGGGGCCAACGTCCTGACTTTC.

The chain joins TRBV10-3 to TRBJ1-2; weak D call: TRBD1 (5 bases). The CDR3 length is 13 residues. Germline V CDR1 and CDR2: ENHRY, SYGVKD. Trimming removed 2 bases from V and 3 bases from J, with 7 bases in between. This chain's CDR3 is CAISEGADYGYTF. For the CDR3, the DNA is TGTGCCATCAGTGAGGGGGCGGACTATGGCTACACCTTC.

The genes are TRBV3-1 (or the pseudogene TRBV3-2) and TRBJ1-2; 9 bases line up with TRBD1. V shed 3 bases, J shed 8 bases, and the junction held 4 bases outside the gene matches. Looked up from germline, CDR1 is LGHDT and CDR2 is YNNKEL (reference sequence). The CDR3 length is 13 residues. The CDR3 loop reads CASSHRDRDGYTF. DNA for the CDR3: TGTGCCAGCAGCCACCGGGACAGGGACGGCTACACCTTC.

The chain uses TRBV5-1 and TRBJ1-1; perhaps TRBD1 as D (6 bases). Germline assignment: CDR1 SGHRS and CDR2 YFSETQ. The CDR3 contains 13 residues. Trimming shortened V by 2 bases and J by 3 bases, and 8 bases separated the two germline ends. The CDR3 region is CASSLNRDTEAFF. The DNA for the CDR3 is TGCGCCAGCAGCTTAAACAGGGACACTGAAGCTTTCTTT.

This chain links TRBV2 with TRBJ1-5, with a possible D match to TRBD1 (6 bases). CDR3 length: 17 amino acids. The germline V gene has CDR1 SNHLY and CDR2 FYNNEI. The V end lost 5 bases, the J end lost 0 bases, and 17 bases lay between the germline ends. The DNA for the CDR3 is TGTGCCAGCAGTTTCTCCAGCAGGGGAAATAGCAATCAGCCCCAGCATTTT. Translating it yields CASSFSSRGNSNQPQHF.

The chain is built from TRBV5-6 and TRBJ2-5, with 14 bases aligning to TRBD2. This CDR3 has 17 amino acids. Germline loops: CDR1 SGHDT, CDR2 YYEEEE. Trimming removed 0 bases from V and 5 bases from J; junction bases left unmatched: 6. The CDR3 DNA reads TGTGCCAGCAGCTTGGGACTAGCGGGAGGGGCTGCGGAGACCCAGTACTTC. Protein: CASSLGLAGGAAETQYF.

The rearrangement uses TRBV4-1 and TRBJ2-2, with a possible D match to TRBD2 (5 bases). Germline values: CDR1 MGHRA, CDR2 YSYEKL. The V gene lost 0 bases and the J gene lost 6 bases, with 20 bases spanning the gap. The CDR3 runs 18 residues. The CDR3 DNA follows: TGCGCCAGCAGCCAAGAATTCGGTAATAGGGTGCGGGCCGGGGAGCTGTTTTTT. This codes for CASSQEFGNRVRAGELFF.

The chain employs TRBV5-1 and TRBJ2-1; D perhaps matches TRBD1 (6 bases). This CDR3 is 18 amino acids long. Trimming shortened V by 4 bases and J by 4 bases, and 24 bases separated the two germline ends. Per the germline V gene, CDR1 is SGHRS and CDR2 is YFSETQ. CDR3 bases: TGCGCCAGCAGCCTGCGTAGGGGGATAAAGACAGATTACAATGAGCAGTTCTTC. Its protein product is CASSLRRGIKTDYNEQFF.

The chain uses TRBV7-2 and TRBJ2-3; 7 positions match TRBD1. Germline V lookup: CDR1 SGHTA, CDR2 FQGNSA. V shed 2 bases, J shed 0 bases, and the junction held 5 bases outside the gene matches. CDR3 length equals 16 residues. The CDR3 loop reads CASSLYRDRSTDTQYF. The CDR3 DNA sequence: TGTGCCAGCAGCTTATATCGGGACAGAAGCACAGATACGCAGTATTTT.

The CDR3 coding sequence is TGTGCCAGCTCAAATAGCGGGGGCCTTAGCACAGATACGCAGTATTTT. It codes for CASSNSGGLSTDTQYF. The gene calls are TRBV18 and TRBJ2-3; 9 positions match TRBD2. CDR1 KGHSH and CDR2 LQKENI come from the germline V gene. Trimming at V came to 5 bases and at J to 0 bases, leaving 6 bases not matched to a gene. This CDR3 comprises 16 residues.